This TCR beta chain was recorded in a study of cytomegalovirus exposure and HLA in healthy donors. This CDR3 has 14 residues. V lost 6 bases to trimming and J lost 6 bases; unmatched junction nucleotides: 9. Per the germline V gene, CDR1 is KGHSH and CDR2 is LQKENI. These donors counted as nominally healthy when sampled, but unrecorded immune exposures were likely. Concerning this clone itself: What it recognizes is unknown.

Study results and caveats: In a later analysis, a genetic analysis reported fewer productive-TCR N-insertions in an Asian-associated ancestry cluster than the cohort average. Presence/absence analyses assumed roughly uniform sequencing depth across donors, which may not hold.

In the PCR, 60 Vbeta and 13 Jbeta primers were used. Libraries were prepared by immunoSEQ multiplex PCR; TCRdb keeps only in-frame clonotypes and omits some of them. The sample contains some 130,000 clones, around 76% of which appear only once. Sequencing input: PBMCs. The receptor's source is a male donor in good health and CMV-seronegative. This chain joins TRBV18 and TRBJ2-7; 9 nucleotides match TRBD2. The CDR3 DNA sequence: TGTGCCAGCTCCCCTGCGGGGGGGTACCGCGAGCAGTACTTC. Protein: CASSPAGGYREQYF.